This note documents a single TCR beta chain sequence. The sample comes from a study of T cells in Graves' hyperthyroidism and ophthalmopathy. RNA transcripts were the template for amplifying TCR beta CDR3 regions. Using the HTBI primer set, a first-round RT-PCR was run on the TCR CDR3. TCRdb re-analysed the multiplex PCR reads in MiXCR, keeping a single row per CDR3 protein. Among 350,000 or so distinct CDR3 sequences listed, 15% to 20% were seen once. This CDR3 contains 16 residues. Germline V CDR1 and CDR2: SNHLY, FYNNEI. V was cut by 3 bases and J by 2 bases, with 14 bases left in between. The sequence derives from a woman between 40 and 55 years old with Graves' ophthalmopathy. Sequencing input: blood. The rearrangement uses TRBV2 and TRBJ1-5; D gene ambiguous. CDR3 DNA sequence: TGTGCCAGCAGTGACCCCGCAGCGGGCGGCAATCAGCCCCAGCATTTT. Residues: CASSDPAAGGNQPQHF.